This is a list of T cell receptor beta chains from one sample in a study of blood T cell repertoires in COVID-19. Clones were read by immunoSEQ multiplex PCR, and TCRdb kept only the in-frame ones, dropping some. The sample lists fewer than 350,000 clones; 75% to 95% were seen once. Sequencing used peripheral blood. These receptors were taken from a young woman with COVID-19, enrolled during active disease. Each CDR3 is given with its conserved first and last residue. The order of the fields is J gene, clone size, V gene, D gene, CDR3 DNA, CDR3 protein. A D gene is named only where the DNA matches it firmly. Size is stated for part of the rows, as once, few or many counts, or as a class when the clone is expanded.

>TRBJ2-5|.|TRBV9|TRBD2
TGTGCCAGCAGCGTAAGTGTCCAGGGTCCACTAGCGGGAGTTCAAGAGACCCAGTACTTC
CASSVSVQGPLAGVQETQYF
>TRBJ2-3|.|TRBV5-1|TRBD1
TGCGCCAGCACCGGGACAGGGGTTAGAGATACGCAGTATTTT
CASTGTGVRDTQYF
>TRBJ2-7|few|TRBV6-1|TRBD2
TGTGCCAGCAGTGAGAGGACTAGCGGGAGTGGTGGCGAGCAGTACTTC
CASSERTSGSGGEQYF
>TRBJ1-4|.|TRBV5-4|.
TGTGCCAGCAGCTTGTGGTACTCTGAAAAACTGTTTTTT
CASSLWYSEKLFF
>TRBJ2-7|.|TRBV7-2|TRBD1
TGTGCCAGCAGCTTAGGGTGGGACAGGGACCACGAGCAGTACTTC
CASSLGWDRDHEQYF
>TRBJ1-2|few|TRBV7-9|.
TGTGCCAGCAGCTCCCCCCCCGGGGGGCCCGCTGGCTACACCTTC
CASSSPPGGPAGYTF
>TRBJ1-5|once|TRBV2|.
TGTGCCAGCAGGCAGGGCCGGGATCAGCCCCAGCATTTT
CASRQGRDQPQHF
>TRBJ2-1|.|TRBV29-1|.
TGCAGCGTTGAAATAACGGGGAGCTCCTACAATGAGCAGTTCTTC
CSVEITGSSYNEQFF
>TRBJ1-5|.|TRBV10-3|.
TGTGCCATCAGTGAAAGCAGGGTGGCCCAGCATTTT
CAISESRVAQHF
>TRBJ2-3|.|TRBV19|.
TGTGCCAGTAGTATGTCCATCACAGATACGCAGTATTTT
CASSMSITDTQYF
>TRBJ2-1|.|TRBV3-1/TRBV3-2|TRBD2
TGTGCCAGCAGCCAAGTAGCGGGAGTAGGAAATGAGCAGTTCTTC
CASSQVAGVGNEQFF
>TRBJ2-2|.|TRBV5-4|.
TGTGCCAGCAGCTTGGCGGGTCGCGCCGGGGAGCTGTTTTTT
CASSLAGRAGELFF
>TRBJ2-7|.|TRBV24-1|.
TGTGCCACCAGTGATTCCGGGACATCCAGGGGTGAGCAGTACTTC
CATSDSGTSRGEQYF
>TRBJ1-5|.|TRBV18|.
TGTGCCAGCTCACCCCAGGGAAATCAGCCCCAGCATTTT
CASSPQGNQPQHF
>TRBJ1-4|.|TRBV10-3|TRBD1
TGTGCCATCAGTGAACTACAGACAGGGGGAAACGAAAAACTGTTTTTT
CAISELQTGGNEKLFF
>TRBJ2-7|few|TRBV5-5|.
TGTGCCAGCAGCTTTACAGGGCCCTCATCTCTACGAGAGCAGTACTTC
CASSFTGPSSLREQYF
>TRBJ2-5|.|TRBV4-2|TRBD2
TGTGCCAGCAGCCTCGGGACTAGCGGGAGGCTCCAAGAGACCCAGTACTTC
CASSLGTSGRLQETQYF
>TRBJ2-3|.|TRBV27|TRBD2
TGTGCCAGCGGCCGGACTAGCGGGCATGTAGATACGCAGTATTTT
CASGRTSGHVDTQYF
>TRBJ1-1|once|TRBV12-3/TRBV12-4|.
TGTGCCAGCAGAGGGGCAGCAAACACTGAAGCTTTCTTT
CASRGAANTEAFF
>TRBJ1-2|once|TRBV6-5|.
TGTGCCAGCAGCGCCCGCGGGGTTGTCTATGGCTACACCTTC
CASSARGVVYGYTF
>TRBJ1-3|.|TRBV6-1|.
TGTGCCAGCAGTGAACGGCGGGGGGCGGGAAACACCATATATTTT
CASSERRGAGNTIYF
>TRBJ1-2|few|TRBV24-1|.
TGTGCCACCAGTGATTTGCGCGGTGGCTACACCTTC
CATSDLRGGYTF
>TRBJ2-1|.|TRBV2|TRBD2
TGTGCCAGCAGTGCCTGGACTAGACATGAGCAGTTCTTC
CASSAWTRHEQFF
>TRBJ2-4|.|TRBV19|TRBD2
TGTGCCAGTACCCCAGGACTAGCGAGTAAAAACATTCAGTACTTC
CASTPGLASKNIQYF
>TRBJ2-7|.|TRBV7-2|TRBD2
TGTGCCAGCAGCTTGTCCTGGCTAGCGGGAACTTCCTACGAGCAGTACTTC
CASSLSWLAGTSYEQYF
>TRBJ1-1|.|TRBV7-8|TRBD1
TGTGCCAGCAGGACGACAGGGGAAACGGCGGAAGCTTTCTTT
CASRTTGETAEAFF
>TRBJ2-5|.|TRBV7-3|TRBD2
TGTGCCAGCAGCCCAACGGGACTAGCGGGAGGGTCGAAGACCCAGTACTTC
CASSPTGLAGGSKTQYF
>TRBJ2-1|.|TRBV4-1|TRBD2
TGCGCCAGCAGCCAGGGGACTAGCGGGAGCTCCTACAATGAGCAGTTCTTC
CASSQGTSGSSYNEQFF
>TRBJ1-1|.|TRBV12-3/TRBV12-4|.
TGTGCCAGCAGCTCGACTCCTAAAGCTTTCTTT
CASSSTPKAFF
>TRBJ2-1|.|TRBV6-6|.
TGTGCCAGCAGTTACGAAGCCCGCGGCAATGAGCAGTTCTTC
CASSYEARGNEQFF
>TRBJ1-2|few|TRBV27|.
TGTGCCAGCACTCCGGGGGGGGGCCATGGCTACACCTTC
CASTPGGGHGYTF
>TRBJ1-1|.|TRBV29-1|.
TGCAGCGGTGGGGGGAGGAACACTGAAGCTTTCTTT
CSGGGRNTEAFF
>TRBJ1-3|.|TRBV5-6|.
TGTGCCAGCAGCTTGGCCGGAGGGGTTGGAAACACCATATATTTT
CASSLAGGVGNTIYF
>TRBJ2-3|.|TRBV4-3|.
TGCGCCAGCAGCCAAGGCCGTACGGGAGAGGGAGATACGCAGTATTTT
CASSQGRTGEGDTQYF
>TRBJ2-2|.|TRBV28|.
TGTGCCAGCAGTCACTTTGAAGGGGAGCTGTTTTTT
CASSHFEGELFF
>TRBJ1-2|.|TRBV27|.
TGTGCCAGCAGCGTCGCGGGGTCGCATGGCTACACCTTC
CASSVAGSHGYTF
>TRBJ1-2|once|TRBV2|.
TGTGCCAGCAGTGAATCCAGGGTTGGCTACACCTTC
CASSESRVGYTF
>TRBJ2-1|.|TRBV5-7|.
TGTGCCAGCAGCATCTTTTCGGACAGCAGCTACAATGAGCAGTTCTTC
CASSIFSDSSYNEQFF
>TRBJ2-5|.|TRBV5-1|.
TGCGCCAGCAGCCCGGACTTAGAGACCCAGTACTTC
CASSPDLETQYF
>TRBJ2-7|.|TRBV9|TRBD1
TGTGCCAGCAGCGTAGATGGGACAGTAACCTCCTACGAGCAGTACTTC
CASSVDGTVTSYEQYF
>TRBJ2-3|.|TRBV9|TRBD1
TGTGCCAGCAGCACAACGGGACAGGTCACAGATACGCAGTATTTT
CASSTTGQVTDTQYF
>TRBJ2-1|.|TRBV11-3|TRBD2
TGTGCCAGCAGCTTAGGGCTAGCGGGTAGTAATGAGCAGTTCTTC
CASSLGLAGSNEQFF
>TRBJ1-4|once|TRBV4-1|.
TGCGCCAGCAGCCTCCTCCTGACAGCCCTGAATGAAAAACTGTTTTTT
CASSLLLTALNEKLFF
>TRBJ2-6|.|TRBV9|.
TGTGCCAGCAGCGTGGACACAGGGTCTGGGGCCAACGTCCTGACTTTC
CASSVDTGSGANVLTF
>TRBJ2-3|once|TRBV13|TRBD2
TGTGCCAGCAGCTCCCGTCGGACTAGCGGGAGTGCGACAGATACGCAGTATTTT
CASSSRRTSGSATDTQYF
>TRBJ2-1|once|TRBV2|TRBD2
TGTGCCAGCGGGGCTAGCGGGAGGAGCTCCTACAATGAGCAGTTCTTC
CASGASGRSSYNEQFF
>TRBJ1-2|once|TRBV29-1|TRBD1
TGCAGCGTTCCTGGACAGGGGGCGGAAGGCTACACCTTC
CSVPGQGAEGYTF
>TRBJ2-1|.|TRBV27|.
TGTGCCAGCGGCAGGATGCCGGTCAATGAGCAGTTCTTC
CASGRMPVNEQFF
>TRBJ2-7|.|TRBV9|.
TGTGCCAGCAGCCAAACGGGGACACCCTTCGAGCAGTACTTC
CASSQTGTPFEQYF
>TRBJ2-1|few|TRBV7-9|TRBD2
TGTGCCAGCAGCTTATCCGGAGGGAGGGCCGTTGAGCAGTTCTTC
CASSLSGGRAVEQFF
>TRBJ1-4|.|TRBV4-1|.
TGCGCCAGCAGCCCGAGGGATGATGAAAAACTGTTTTTT
CASSPRDDEKLFF
>TRBJ2-3|.|TRBV4-1|.
TGCGCCAGCAGCCAACCTGCGGGTTTGGGAAGCACAGATACGCAGTATTTT
CASSQPAGLGSTDTQYF
>TRBJ2-7|.|TRBV9|.
TGTGCCAGCAGCGTAGGAGGAGCCTCCCAGCAGTACTTC
CASSVGGASQQYF
>TRBJ1-4|.|TRBV10-2|.
TGCGCCAGCAGTAGCACGCTCACAACTAATGAAAAACTGTTTTTT
CASSSTLTTNEKLFF
>TRBJ2-1|.|TRBV7-2|TRBD2
TGTGCCAGCAGCTTGGCGTGGAGCGGGAGCAACCCTGAGCAGTTCTTC
CASSLAWSGSNPEQFF
>TRBJ2-2|.|TRBV2|.
TGTGCCAGCAGTGATGCGGTAGGAGGGAGTGCGAACACCGGGGAGCTGTTTTTT
CASSDAVGGSANTGELFF
>TRBJ2-3|.|TRBV28|TRBD1
TGTGCCAGCAGTTTCCCCGGACAGGGGGGAGCAGATACGCAGTATTTT
CASSFPGQGGADTQYF